Below, one T cell receptor (beta chain) is given with its context. Its specificity is not known. The sample belongs to a study of beta chain features in type 1 diabetes. The sequenced template was cDNA made from the entire isolated RNA. Profiling relied on immunoSEQ multiplex PCR, and the TCRdb table lists in-frame clones only, not all of them. The sample includes 150,000 to 200,000 clones, 9% to 10% of them seen just once. The V segment lost 2 bases and the J segment 3 bases; nucleotides outside the gene matches: 7. Germline V CDR1 and CDR2: MNHEY, SVGAGI. This CDR3 is built from 15 residues. Overall study results and limits: Patients with Type 1 diabetes showed moderately but significantly shorter TCRB CDR3s in all four CD4+ subsets. The naive, central memory and Treg TCRB repertoires of patients appeared to be more similar to one another than those of healthy donors.

This chain connects TRBV6-5 to TRBJ2-7; 7 bases align to TRBD1. The source of this sequence is a woman aged 25 to 39 with type 1 diabetes. The sequenced material came from central memory CD4+ T cells from blood. The CDR3 DNA reads TGTGCCAGCAGTTACCTAGACAGGGCAGACTACGAGCAGTACTTC. It is translated as CASSYLDRADYEQYF.